This passage covers 18 T cell receptor beta chains from one sample sequenced in a study of response to subunit inactivated influenza vaccine (dated by TCRdb to 2017 to 2018). Receptor amplification or capture employed RT-PCR. TCRdb lists the instrument as Illumina HiSeq 2500. Through fastp at Q25 and MiXCR, TCRdb rebuilt clones from the public reads, retaining in-frame beta chains. When rows share a CDR3 protein, they turn into one entry using the most common DNA and genes. For this sample there are about half a million distinct CDR3 sequences; less than 10% appear just once. The top ten clones comprise about an eighth of the sample. Sequencing used PBMCs from blood, obtained roughly 24 months after vaccination. These receptors were obtained from a man aged 50 to 69 who received an inactivated influenza vaccine. Donor details come from another sample of the same person, matched by shared clones.

This clonotype was detected ten times or more. The chain links TRBV7-2 to TRBJ2-2, with D hard to call. This CDR3 has 14 amino acids. Germline CDR1 is SGHTA and CDR2 is FQGNSA. The V end was cut by 5 bases, the J end by 7 bases, with 14 bases between. The CDR3: CASSPLTILGELFF. The CDR3, as DNA: TGTGCCAGCAGCCCCCTTACAATTCTCGGGGAGCTGTTTTTT. Drawing the rest from reference TRBV7-2 and TRBJ2-2, the complete variable domain is GAGVSQSPSNKVTEKGKDVELRCDPISGHTALYWYRQSLGQGLEFLIYFQGNSAPDKSGLPSDRFSAERTGGSVSTLTIQRTQQEDSAVYLCASSPLTILGELFFGEGSRLTVL.

V is TRBV6-1 and J is TRBJ1-1, with no clear D. Germline V CDR1 and CDR2: MNHNS, SASEGT. V shed 5 bases and J shed 2 bases, with 12 bases lying between them. The CDR3 extends over 14 amino acids. CDR3 nucleotide sequence: TGTGCCAGCAGTCTTCTCCCCTCTAACACTGAAGCTTTCTTT. The encoded protein is CASSLLPSNTEAFF.

There are a few counts of this clonotype. The V and J genes are TRBV12-3 or TRBV12-4 and TRBJ2-7, with TRBD1 matching over 10 bases. V was clipped by 6 bases and J by 9 bases; unmatched bases: 8. The CDR3 is made up of 13 amino acids. The CDR3 coding sequence is TGTGCCAGCAGCCAAGGGACAGGGGCTACGCAGTACTTC. It yields the protein CASSQGTGATQYF.

The sample holds many counts of this clonotype. J is TRBJ1-3 and V is TRBV12-3 or TRBV12-4; D gene uncertain. The CDR3 loop spans 12 amino acids. Trimming removed 8 bases from V and 0 bases from J, with 5 bases in between. CDR3 sequence (DNA): TGTGCCAGCGTCCCCTCTGGAAACACCATATATTTT. This encodes CASVPSGNTIYF.

The rearrangement links TRBV6-5 to TRBJ1-1, with a weak D call TRBD1 (6 bases). This CDR3 comprises 14 residues. Trimming removed 2 bases at V and 1 base at J, with 8 bases between. Germline V gene lookup returns CDR1 MNHEY and CDR2 SVGAGI. The CDR3 is CASSYVRGNTEAFF. As DNA, the CDR3 is TGTGCCAGCAGTTACGTCAGGGGGAACACTGAAGCTTTCTTT.

There are many counts of this clonotype. This chain links TRBV6-6 with TRBJ1-2; D is unclear. Germline values: CDR1 MNHNY, CDR2 SVGAGI (reference sequence). The CDR3 runs 12 residues. Trimming took off 3 bases at V and 3 bases at J, with 5 bases between the two ends. The CDR3 is CASSYGDYGYTF. CDR3 DNA sequence: TGTGCCAGCAGTTATGGAGACTATGGCTACACCTTC.

Regarding this clonotype: A much larger clone differs by one base, so this may be a read error. The chain uses TRBV25-1 and TRBJ2-7; no firm D call. CDR3 length: 13 amino acids. Germline CDR1 and CDR2: MGHDK and SYGVNS. V dropped 3 bases and J dropped 2 bases, with 8 bases sitting between them. CDR3 loop: CASSDLCTYEQYF. In DNA form, the CDR3 reads TGTGCCAGCAGTGATCTCTGTACCTACGAGCAGTACTTC.

This clonotype was detected ten times or more. The chain couples TRBV4-2 to TRBJ2-7; the D gene is possibly TRBD1 (5 bases). V lost 1 base to trimming and J lost 0 bases, with 7 bases between them. Germline V gene lookup returns CDR1 LGHNA and CDR2 YNFKEQ. The CDR3 covers 14 residues. In DNA form, the CDR3 reads TGTGCCAGCAGCCAAGGGACAAACTCCTACGAGCAGTACTTC. It encodes CASSQGTNSYEQYF.

This clonotype was counted at least ten times. The gene calls are TRBV5-6 and TRBJ2-1; TRBD2 aligns across 8 bases. This CDR3 comprises 15 residues. Trimming at V came to 2 bases and at J to 10 bases, leaving 11 bases not matched to a gene. The germline gives CDR1 SGHDT, CDR2 YYEEEE. The CDR3 DNA is TGTGCCAGCAGCTTCGAACTAGCGGAGCCCAAAGAGCAGTTCTTC. It yields the protein CASSFELAEPKEQFF.

The V and J genes are TRBV24-1 and TRBJ2-5; no reliable D call. Trimming pared 4 bases from V and 1 base from J, leaving 15 bases between. The CDR3 contains 16 residues. Germline V CDR1 and CDR2: KGHDR, SFDVKD. This chain's CDR3 is CATSDPPKTGQETQYF. In DNA form, the CDR3 reads TGTGCCACCAGTGACCCTCCCAAGACTGGCCAAGAGACCCAGTACTTC.

This clonotype has more than one count but fewer than ten. V gene TRBV20-1 combines with J gene TRBJ1-4, with no clear D. Germline V gene sequence: CDR1 DFQATT, CDR2 SNEGSKA (reference sequence). The ends were cut back, 1 base at V and 4 bases at J, with 22 bases in the middle. This CDR3 is 18 amino acids long. The CDR3 bases are TGCAGTGCTAGAGCTTTATCCGGGCTGGATACCCTTAATGAAAAACTGTTTTTT. This translates into CSARALSGLDTLNEKLFF.

This clonotype was counted at least ten times. This chain joins TRBV4-3 and TRBJ1-4, with D hard to call. V was pared by 3 bases and J by 8 bases, with 10 bases between. Germline lookup yields CDR1 LGHNA and CDR2 YSLEER. The CDR3 consists of 13 residues. CDR3 DNA sequence: TGCGCCAGCAGCCAGAACAGAGGCGAAAAACTGTTTTTT. This sequence encodes CASSQNRGEKLFF.

This clonotype was picked up many times. V usage is TRBV12-3 or TRBV12-4 and J usage is TRBJ2-1; D is ambiguous. Trimming took 2 bases from V and 10 from J, leaving 15 bases between them. This CDR3 comprises 14 residues. The DNA of the CDR3 is TGTGCCAGCAGTTTAACCCCCTCTCCCAGCGAGCAGTTCTTC. It encodes CASSLTPSPSEQFF.

A few counts support this clonotype. This chain joins TRBV6-5 and TRBJ2-1; TRBD2 agrees at 11 bases. V lost 4 bases to trimming and J lost 4 bases; unmatched junction nucleotides: 3. The CDR3 loop spans 15 amino acids. Per germline, CDR1 MNHEY and CDR2 SVGAGI. CDR3 sequence reads: CASSSLAGEYNEQFF. For the CDR3, the DNA is TGTGCCAGCAGTTCACTAGCGGGGGAATACAATGAGCAGTTCTTC.

The rearrangement joins TRBV7-3 to TRBJ2-3, with a weak D call TRBD2 (5 bases). Trimming cost V 5 bases and J 5 bases, with 14 bases left between them. This CDR3 is 14 amino acids long. Germline CDR1 is SGHTA and CDR2 is FQGTGA. CDR3 sequence (DNA): TGTGCCAGCAGCCCTGGACTGAGCGGAGATACGCAGTATTTT. This codes for CASSPGLSGDTQYF.

The sample holds many counts of this clonotype. The chain recombines TRBV12-3 or TRBV12-4 with TRBJ2-7; 8 bases match TRBD1. This CDR3 comprises 14 residues. J lost 2 bases, V lost 6 bases, and 6 bases had no gene match. CDR3 amino acids: CASSLGTGPYEQYF. The DNA of the CDR3 is TGTGCCAGCAGCCTTGGGACAGGCCCCTACGAGCAGTACTTC.

This clonotype was detected many times. The chain couples TRBV12-3 or TRBV12-4 to TRBJ2-3; TRBD1 aligns across 7 bases. There are 16 residues in the CDR3. With 4 bases clipped from V and 2 bases from J, the junction kept 9 bases outside the gene matches. The CDR3 is CASSSGTAIYTDTQYF. DNA of the CDR3: TGTGCCAGCAGTTCCGGGACAGCTATATACACAGATACGCAGTATTTT.

This clonotype was found many times. Here the CDR3 reads CASSLSSLLGLSDTQYF. Written as DNA, the CDR3 is TGTGCCAGCAGTTTGAGTTCTCTGCTAGGCTTGTCAGATACGCAGTATTTT. V is TRBV28 and J is TRBJ2-3; D not resolved. Per the germline V gene, CDR1 is MDHEN and CDR2 is SYDVKM. The V gene lost 3 bases and the J gene lost 4 bases, with 20 bases spanning the gap. CDR3 length: 17 amino acids.